What follows is one TCR beta chain and its context. CDR3 length: 15 residues. V was trimmed by 5 bases and J by 2 bases, leaving 15 bases between them. Germline V gene sequence: CDR1 SGHTA, CDR2 FQGTGA. The sample originates from a study of blood T cell repertoires in COVID-19. Study summary: PBMCs, B-cell-depleted T cells, or T cells were the source of the cDNA or gDNA that made up the material.

Source study methods: From reference gene primer amplification, estimates of nucleated cell counts were derived. Here immunoSEQ multiplex PCR was the method, and the copy in TCRdb shows in-frame clones only, minus some. V and J calls and clone size are as listed in that table; D and trimming were resolved from the DNA. The sample yields about 170,000 clones, approximately 80% seen once. Participant-given clinical history determined each cohort assignment. Cohort 3 donors counted as recovered after two negative PCRs, clearance, or resolved symptoms. The specimen sequenced was PBMCs or T cells enriched from blood (not recorded which). This chain uses TRBV7-3 with TRBJ2-5; D perhaps matches TRBD1 (7 bases). The clonotype comes from a man aged 45 to 65 who had recovered from COVID-19. CDR3 sequence reads: CASSRQGGGQETQYF. DNA of the CDR3: TGTGCCAGCAGCCGACAGGGAGGAGGGCAAGAGACCCAGTACTTC.